Listed below are T cell receptor beta chains from one sample, sequenced in a study of vaccination and CD4 T cells after COVID-19. TCRdb reanalysed the PCR reads using MiXCR and keeps one entry per CDR3 protein. The sample consists of thousands of distinct CDR3 sequences, just under 30% of them appearing once. For these TCRs, the target antigens are not known. The specimen was CD4+ T cells from blood, cultured in vitro. The receptors come from a human donor in good health. Each CDR3 is given with its conserved first and last residue. A D gene is named only where the DNA matches it firmly.

d_call	v_call	j_call	cdr3_aa
TRBD2	TRBV6-1	TRBJ2-1	CASERGGLGNEQFF
.	TRBV7-2	TRBJ2-7	CASSLEYMATYEQYF
.	TRBV10-1	TRBJ2-7	CASSATGDYEQYF
.	TRBV20-1	TRBJ2-5	CSAPVGTGRQETQYF
.	TRBV6-1	TRBJ2-3	CASRRTLSTDTQYF
.	TRBV7-8	TRBJ2-7	CASSLVQGGYEQYF
.	TRBV5-1	TRBJ2-5	CASSFGGGGETQYF
.	TRBV28	TRBJ1-1	CASSQMGNTEAFF
.	TRBV6-5	TRBJ2-3	CASSYSPTDTQYF
TRBD1	TRBV28	TRBJ1-2	CASSYRGSYGYTF
TRBD1	TRBV20-1	TRBJ1-1	CSASRTGPNTEAFF
TRBD2	TRBV7-2	TRBJ2-2	CASRRASGGGTGELFF
.	TRBV20-1	TRBJ2-7	CSARVIWNIYEQYF
.	TRBV2	TRBJ1-1	CASRGPGAEIEAFF
.	TRBV19	TRBJ2-5	CASSIREQETQYF
TRBD1	TRBV20-1	TRBJ1-1	CSAKGQGDTEAFF
.	TRBV20-1	TRBJ2-1	CSARAWGGNSYNEQFF
TRBD2	TRBV20-1	TRBJ2-1	CSAGGLAANNEQFF
.	TRBV20-1	TRBJ1-1	CSAPGSNRATEAFF
.	TRBV28	TRBJ1-6	CASSLRGGYSPLHF
.	TRBV19	TRBJ1-5	CASRRTGSDQPQHF
TRBD2	TRBV5-8	TRBJ2-1	CASSLGGGYNEQFF
.	TRBV5-1	TRBJ1-2	CASSKGLNYGYTF
TRBD2	TRBV7-9	TRBJ2-1	CASSLEGGGLNEQFF
.	TRBV20-1	TRBJ1-1	CSAREISLDTEAFF
.	TRBV19	TRBJ2-3	CATRDTTSTDTQYF
.	TRBV6-4	TRBJ2-6	CASSDSSSGANVLTF
.	TRBV5-1	TRBJ1-2	CASSSDSYGYTF
.	TRBV6-1	TRBJ2-7	CASSEGGGQYF
.	TRBV12-3/TRBV12-4	TRBJ2-2	CASSFSNRRGTGELFF
TRBD2	TRBV12-3/TRBV12-4	TRBJ2-7	CASSPRKDSGGYEQYF
.	TRBV7-8	TRBJ2-5	CASSLGWSQETQYF
.	TRBV6-2/TRBV6-3	TRBJ2-6	CASRSFSGANVLTF
.	TRBV19	TRBJ2-5	CASRTRDVETQYF
TRBD2	TRBV12-3/TRBV12-4	TRBJ2-5	CASSLAGTSGFGQETQYF
TRBD1	TRBV20-1	TRBJ1-4	CSSIPRQGDEKLFF
TRBD1	TRBV5-4	TRBJ2-2	CASSLVAGQGIGGELFF
.	TRBV20-1	TRBJ2-2	CSARGGTANTGELFF
TRBD2	TRBV7-7	TRBJ2-3	CASSTGTSGADTQYF
.	TRBV12-3/TRBV12-4	TRBJ1-1	CASSLAQGGAFF
.	TRBV20-1	TRBJ1-6	CSARVDNSPLHF
.	TRBV7-9	TRBJ2-3	CASSLRGGQVSTDTQYF
.	TRBV12-3/TRBV12-4	TRBJ1-5	CASSLDRNQPQHF
.	TRBV12-3/TRBV12-4	TRBJ1-2	CASTGYSGYTF
.	TRBV7-3	TRBJ1-1	CASSSAANTEAFF
.	TRBV6-1	TRBJ1-1	CASTRGSGLSNTEAFF
.	TRBV20-1	TRBJ1-2	CSAIRQTKNYGYTF
TRBD1	TRBV12-3/TRBV12-4	TRBJ2-7	CASSFRDRYEQYF
.	TRBV6-5	TRBJ1-2	CASSYDAENYGYTF
.	TRBV15	TRBJ1-1	CATSSATGRLNTEAFF
.	TRBV27	TRBJ1-6	CASSPSSWQGFRSSYNSPLHF
TRBD1	TRBV5-1	TRBJ2-3	CASRGNRGLTDTQYF
.	TRBV20-1	TRBJ1-3	CSAARGSGNTIYF
.	TRBV6-5	TRBJ1-5	CASSFQAAVNQPQHF
.	TRBV7-3	TRBJ2-1	CASSNPQDNEQFF
.	TRBV27	TRBJ1-2	CASSTGTPANYGYTF
.	TRBV12-3/TRBV12-4	TRBJ1-1	CASGSGTPEAFF
TRBD1	TRBV10-2	TRBJ1-2	CASSPGGQGYTF
.	TRBV7-3	TRBJ1-1	CASSLTPPLSTEAFF